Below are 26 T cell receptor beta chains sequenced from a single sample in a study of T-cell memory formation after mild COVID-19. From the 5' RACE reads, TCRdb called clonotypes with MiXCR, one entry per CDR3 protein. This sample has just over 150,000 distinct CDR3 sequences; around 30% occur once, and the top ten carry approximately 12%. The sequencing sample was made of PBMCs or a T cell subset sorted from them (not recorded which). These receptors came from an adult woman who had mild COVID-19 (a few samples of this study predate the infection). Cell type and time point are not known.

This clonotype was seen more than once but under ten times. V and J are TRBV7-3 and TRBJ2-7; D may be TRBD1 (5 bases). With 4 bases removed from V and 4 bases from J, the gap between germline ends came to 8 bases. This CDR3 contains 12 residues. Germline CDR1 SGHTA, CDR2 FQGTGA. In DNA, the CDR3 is TGTGCCAGCAGCTCACCAGGGTACGAGCAGTACTTC. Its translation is CASSSPGYEQYF.

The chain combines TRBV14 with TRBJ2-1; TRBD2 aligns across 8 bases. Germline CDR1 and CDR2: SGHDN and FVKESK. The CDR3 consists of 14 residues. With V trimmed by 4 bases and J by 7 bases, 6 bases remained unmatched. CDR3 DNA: TGTGCCAGCAGCCGGGCGGGAGGTCGGAATGAGCAGTTCTTC. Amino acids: CASSRAGGRNEQFF.

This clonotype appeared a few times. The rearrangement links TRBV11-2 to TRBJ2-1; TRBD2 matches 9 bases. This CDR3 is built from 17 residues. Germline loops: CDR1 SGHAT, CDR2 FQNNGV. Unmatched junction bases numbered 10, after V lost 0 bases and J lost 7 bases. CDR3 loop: CASSLDPPGGGANEQFF. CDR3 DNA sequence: TGTGCCAGCAGCTTAGATCCCCCTGGCGGGGGGGCTAATGAGCAGTTCTTC.

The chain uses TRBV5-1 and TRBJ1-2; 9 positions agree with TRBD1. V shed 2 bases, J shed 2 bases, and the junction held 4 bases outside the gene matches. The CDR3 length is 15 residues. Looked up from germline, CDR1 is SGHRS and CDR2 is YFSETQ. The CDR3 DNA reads TGCGCCAGCAGCTTCGTACAGGGGGCGAACTATGGCTACACCTTC. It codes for CASSFVQGANYGYTF.

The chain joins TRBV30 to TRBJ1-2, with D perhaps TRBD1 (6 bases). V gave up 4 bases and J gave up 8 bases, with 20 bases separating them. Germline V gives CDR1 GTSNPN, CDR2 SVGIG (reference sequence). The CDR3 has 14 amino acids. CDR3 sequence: CAWTPRTAGYGYTF. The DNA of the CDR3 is TGTGCCTGGACCCCAAGGACAGCCGGGTACGGCTACACCTTC.

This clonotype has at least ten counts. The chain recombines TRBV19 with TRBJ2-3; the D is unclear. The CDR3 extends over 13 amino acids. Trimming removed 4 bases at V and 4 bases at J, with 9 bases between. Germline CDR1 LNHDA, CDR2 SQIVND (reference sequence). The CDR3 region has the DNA TGTGCCAGTAGTAGGGGATTGGCAGATACGCAGTATTTT. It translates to CASSRGLADTQYF.

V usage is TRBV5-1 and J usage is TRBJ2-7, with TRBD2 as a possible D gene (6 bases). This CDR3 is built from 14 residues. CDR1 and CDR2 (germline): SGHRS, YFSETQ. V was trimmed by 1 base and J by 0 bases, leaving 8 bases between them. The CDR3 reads CASSLLASSYEQYF. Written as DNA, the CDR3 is TGCGCCAGCAGCTTGCTAGCGTCCTCCTACGAGCAGTACTTC.

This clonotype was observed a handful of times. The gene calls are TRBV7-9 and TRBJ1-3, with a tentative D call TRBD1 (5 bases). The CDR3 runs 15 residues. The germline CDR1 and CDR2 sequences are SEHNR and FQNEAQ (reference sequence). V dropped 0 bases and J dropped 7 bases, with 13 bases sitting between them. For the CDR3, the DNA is TGTGCCAGCAGCTTAGCGGGACTGCTGGGGAACACCATATATTTT. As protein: CASSLAGLLGNTIYF.

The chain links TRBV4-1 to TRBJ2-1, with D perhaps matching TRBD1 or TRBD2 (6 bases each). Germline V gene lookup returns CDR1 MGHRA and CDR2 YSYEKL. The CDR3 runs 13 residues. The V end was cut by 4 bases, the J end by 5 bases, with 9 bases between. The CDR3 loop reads CASSLRGDNEQFF. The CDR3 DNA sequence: TGCGCCAGCAGCCTGAGGGGGGACAATGAGCAGTTCTTC.

The CDR3 DNA follows: TGTGCCAGCAGCTCGGGCCCTTTGGGACGGTACGAGCAGTACTTC. Protein product: CASSSGPLGRYEQYF. This chain links TRBV12-3 or TRBV12-4 with TRBJ2-7; D is possibly TRBD1 or TRBD2 (5 bases each). V was clipped by 6 bases and J by 4 bases, with 19 bases between them. The CDR3 is 15 residues long.

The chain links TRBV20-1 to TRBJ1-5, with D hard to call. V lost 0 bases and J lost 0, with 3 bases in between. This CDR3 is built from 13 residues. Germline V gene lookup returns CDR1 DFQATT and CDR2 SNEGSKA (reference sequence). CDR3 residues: CSAREVSNQPQHF. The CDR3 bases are TGCAGTGCTAGAGAAGTTAGCAATCAGCCCCAGCATTTT.

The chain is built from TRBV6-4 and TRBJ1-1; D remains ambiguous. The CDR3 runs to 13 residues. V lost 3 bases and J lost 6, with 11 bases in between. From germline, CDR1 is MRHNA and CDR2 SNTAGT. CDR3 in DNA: TGTGCCAGCAGTGATATCGACGGATCTGAAGCTTTCTTT. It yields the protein CASSDIDGSEAFF.

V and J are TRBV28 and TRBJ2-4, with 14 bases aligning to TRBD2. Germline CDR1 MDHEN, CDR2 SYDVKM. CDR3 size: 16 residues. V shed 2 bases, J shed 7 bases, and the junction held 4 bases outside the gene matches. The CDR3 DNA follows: TGTGCCAGCAGTTTAGTGACTAGCGGGAGGGAGAACATTCAGTACTTC. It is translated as CASSLVTSGRENIQYF.

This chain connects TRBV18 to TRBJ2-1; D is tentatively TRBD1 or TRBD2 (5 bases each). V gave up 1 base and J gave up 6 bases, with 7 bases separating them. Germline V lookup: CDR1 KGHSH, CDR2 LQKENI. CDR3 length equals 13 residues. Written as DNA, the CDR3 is TGTGCCAGCTCACCACAGGGACGCAATGAGCAGTTCTTC. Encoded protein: CASSPQGRNEQFF.

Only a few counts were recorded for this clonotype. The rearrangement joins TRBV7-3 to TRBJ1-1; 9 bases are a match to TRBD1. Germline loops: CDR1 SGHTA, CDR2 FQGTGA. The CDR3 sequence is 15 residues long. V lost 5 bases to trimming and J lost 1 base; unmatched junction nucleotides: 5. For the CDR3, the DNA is TGTGCCAGCAGCAAGACAGGGGGTTCGAACACTGAAGCTTTCTTT. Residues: CASSKTGGSNTEAFF. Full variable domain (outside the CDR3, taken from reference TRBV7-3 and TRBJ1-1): GAGVSQTPSNKVTEKGKYVELRCDPISGHTALYWYRQSLGQGPEFLIYFQGTGAADDSGLPNDRFFAVRPEGSVSTLKIQRTERGDSAVYLCASSKTGGSNTEAFFGQGTRLTVV.

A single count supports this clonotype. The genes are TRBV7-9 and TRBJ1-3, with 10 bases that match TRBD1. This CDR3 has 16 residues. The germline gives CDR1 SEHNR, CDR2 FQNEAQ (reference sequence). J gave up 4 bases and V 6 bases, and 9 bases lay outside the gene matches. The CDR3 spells CASSAPGQGYGNTIYF. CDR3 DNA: TGTGCCAGCAGTGCACCGGGACAGGGGTACGGAAACACCATATATTTT. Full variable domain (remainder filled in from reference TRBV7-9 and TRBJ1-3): DTGVSQNPRHKITKRGQNVTFRCDPISEHNRLYWYRQTLGQGPEFLTYFQNEAQLEKSRLLSDRFSAERPKGSFSTLEIQRTEQGDSAMYLCASSAPGQGYGNTIYFGEGSWLTVV.

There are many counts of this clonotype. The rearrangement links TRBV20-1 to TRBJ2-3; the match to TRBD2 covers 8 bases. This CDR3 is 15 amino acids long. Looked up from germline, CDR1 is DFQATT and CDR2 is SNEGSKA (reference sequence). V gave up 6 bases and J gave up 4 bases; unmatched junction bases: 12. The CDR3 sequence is CSANSGREVSDTQYF. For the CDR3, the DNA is TGCAGTGCCAATTCGGGGCGGGAGGTATCAGATACGCAGTATTTT.

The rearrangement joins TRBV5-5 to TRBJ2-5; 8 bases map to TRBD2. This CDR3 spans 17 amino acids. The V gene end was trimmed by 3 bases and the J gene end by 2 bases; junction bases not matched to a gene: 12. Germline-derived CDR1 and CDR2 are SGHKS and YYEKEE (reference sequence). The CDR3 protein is CASSSEPVAGQQETQYF. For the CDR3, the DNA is TGTGCCAGCAGCTCTGAACCCGTAGCGGGGCAACAAGAGACCCAGTACTTC.

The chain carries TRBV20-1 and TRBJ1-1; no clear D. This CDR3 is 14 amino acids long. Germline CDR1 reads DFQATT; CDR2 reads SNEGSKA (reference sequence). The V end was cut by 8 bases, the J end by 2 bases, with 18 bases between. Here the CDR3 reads CSTYRTAGNTEAFF. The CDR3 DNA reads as TGCAGTACTTACCGGACGGCGGGAAACACTGAAGCTTTCTTT.

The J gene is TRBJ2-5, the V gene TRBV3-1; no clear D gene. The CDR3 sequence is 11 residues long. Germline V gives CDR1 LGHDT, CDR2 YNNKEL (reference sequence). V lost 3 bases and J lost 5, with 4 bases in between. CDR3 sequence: CASSHRETQYF. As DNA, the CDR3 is TGTGCCAGCAGCCACAGGGAGACCCAGTACTTC.

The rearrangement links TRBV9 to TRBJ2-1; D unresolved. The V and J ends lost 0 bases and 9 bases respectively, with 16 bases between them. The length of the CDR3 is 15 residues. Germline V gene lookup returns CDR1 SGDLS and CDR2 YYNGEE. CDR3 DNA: TGTGCCAGCAGCGTAGCAGCCCCCGAGTACGGTGAGCAGTTCTTC. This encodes CASSVAAPEYGEQFF.

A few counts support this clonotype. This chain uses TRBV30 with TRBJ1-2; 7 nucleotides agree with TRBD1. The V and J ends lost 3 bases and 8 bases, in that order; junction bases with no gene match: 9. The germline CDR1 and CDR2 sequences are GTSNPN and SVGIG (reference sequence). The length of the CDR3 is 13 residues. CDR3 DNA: TGTGCCTGGAGCGCTACAGGGGCTGACGGCTACACCTTC. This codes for CAWSATGADGYTF.

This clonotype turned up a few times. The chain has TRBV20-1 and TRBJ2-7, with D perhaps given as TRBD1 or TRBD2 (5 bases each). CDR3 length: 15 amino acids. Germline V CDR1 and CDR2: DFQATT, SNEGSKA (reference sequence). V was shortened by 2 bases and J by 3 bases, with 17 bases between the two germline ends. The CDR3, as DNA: TGCAGTGCTAGACGCTTAGGGACCGCTAGCTACGAGCAGTACTTC. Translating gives CSARRLGTASYEQYF.

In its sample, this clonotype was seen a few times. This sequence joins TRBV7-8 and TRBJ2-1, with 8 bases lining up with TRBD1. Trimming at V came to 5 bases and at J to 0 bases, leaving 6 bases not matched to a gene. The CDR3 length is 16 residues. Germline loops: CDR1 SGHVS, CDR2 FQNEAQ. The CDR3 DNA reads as TGTGCCAGCAGCATCAACAGGGGGGTCTCCTACAATGAGCAGTTCTTC. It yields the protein CASSINRGVSYNEQFF. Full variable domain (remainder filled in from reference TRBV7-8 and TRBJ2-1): GAGVSQSPRYKVAKRGQDVALRCDPISGHVSLFWYQQALGQGPEFLTYFQNEAQLDKSGLPSDRFFAERPEGSVSTLKIQRTQQEDSAVYLCASSINRGVSYNEQFFGPGTRLTVL.

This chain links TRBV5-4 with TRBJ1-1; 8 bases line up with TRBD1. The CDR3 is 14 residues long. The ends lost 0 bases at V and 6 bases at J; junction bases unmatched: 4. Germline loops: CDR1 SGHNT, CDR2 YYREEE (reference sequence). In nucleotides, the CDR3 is TGTGCCAGCAGCTTGGGAGGACAGGGCCCTGAAGCTTTCTTT. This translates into CASSLGGQGPEAFF.

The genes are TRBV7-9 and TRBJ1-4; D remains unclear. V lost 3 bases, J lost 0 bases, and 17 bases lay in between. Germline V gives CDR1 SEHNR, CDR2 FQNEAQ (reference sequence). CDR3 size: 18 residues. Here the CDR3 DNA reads TGTGCCAGCAGCTTCTCGGGTCGCTATTGGTCAACTAATGAAAAACTGTTTTTT. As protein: CASSFSGRYWSTNEKLFF.